One sample yielded the 17 T cell receptor beta chains listed below, sequenced in a study of cytomegalovirus exposure and HLA in healthy donors. With 60 Vbeta and 13 Jbeta primers, the PCR was carried out. The table came from immunoSEQ multiplex PCR; TCRdb's copy has only in-frame clones and leaves some out. The repertoire holds roughly 200,000 clones, with 70% to 80% as singletons. The source material was PBMCs. Receptors were obtained from a woman between 35 and 50 years old in good health and CMV-seronegative.

This clone was picked up a small number of times. The V and J genes are TRBV23-1 and TRBJ1-1; the match to TRBD1 covers 9 bases. TRBV23-1 is noted as an ORF with a role that remains uncertain. Trimming took 0 bases from V and 1 from J; bases not matched to a gene: 9. There are 18 residues in the CDR3. In DNA form, the CDR3 reads TGCGCCAGCAGTCAATCGCACAGGGACAGGGTTACGAACACTGAAGCTTTCTTT. It yields the protein CASSQSHRDRVTNTEAFF.

CDR3 bases: TGTGCCTGGACAGGGTCCAACATTCAGTACTTC. The encoded protein is CAWTGSNIQYF. The chain employs TRBV30 and TRBJ2-4, with D possibly being TRBD1 (5 bases). Looked up from germline, CDR1 is GTSNPN and CDR2 is SVGIG (reference sequence). The CDR3 is made up of 11 amino acids. Trimming cost V 4 bases and J 7 bases, with 8 bases left between them.

The rearrangement joins TRBV7-8 to TRBJ1-6; 8 bases are shared with TRBD1. Germline CDR1 and CDR2: SGHVS and FQNEAQ. This CDR3 contains 15 residues. The J segment lost 10 bases and the V segment lost 1 base, leaving 6 bases of the junction unmatched. CDR3 amino acids: CASSLGTGLGSPLHF. The DNA of the CDR3 is TGTGCCAGCAGCTTAGGGACAGGGCTTGGCTCACCCCTCCACTTT.

This chain joins TRBV30 and TRBJ2-3, with 9 bases lining up with TRBD2. In germline, CDR1 is GTSNPN, CDR2 SVGIG (reference sequence). V shed 0 bases, J shed 3 bases, and the junction held 4 bases outside the gene matches. The CDR3 is made up of 15 amino acids. This CDR3 reads CAWSVVSGSTDTQYF. In nucleotides, the CDR3 is TGTGCCTGGAGTGTAGTTAGCGGGAGTACAGATACGCAGTATTTT.

The rearrangement uses TRBV7-3 and TRBJ2-3; TRBD2 matches 9 bases. J was trimmed by 3 bases and V by 2 bases; bases with no gene match: 6. The CDR3 totals 16 residues. Germline V gene sequence: CDR1 SGHTA, CDR2 FQGTGA. The CDR3 coding sequence is TGTGCCAGCAGCTTAGGGGGGCTAGCGGGAACAGATACGCAGTATTTT. It translates to CASSLGGLAGTDTQYF.

This clone was detected only a few times. V usage is TRBV5-1 and J usage is TRBJ2-5, with a possible D match to TRBD2 (5 bases). The V end lost 2 bases, the J end lost 5 bases, and 13 bases lay between the germline ends. Germline assignment: CDR1 SGHRS and CDR2 YFSETQ. The CDR3 loop spans 14 amino acids. CDR3 in amino acids: CASSFAAGTETQYF. The CDR3 region has the DNA TGCGCCAGCAGCTTTGCTGCGGGTACTGAGACCCAGTACTTC.

The chain has TRBV9 and TRBJ1-4; 8 nucleotides line up with TRBD1. V lost 0 bases, J lost 8 bases, and 6 bases stayed unmatched. This CDR3 region has 15 residues. CDR1 is SGDLS and CDR2 is YYNGEE in the germline V gene. CDR3 DNA sequence: TGTGCCAGCAGCGTAGAGACAGGGGCAGGGGAAAAACTGTTTTTT. This sequence encodes CASSVETGAGEKLFF.

This chain uses TRBV5-8 with TRBJ2-5, with 8 nucleotides matching TRBD1. The V and J ends lost 0 bases and 8 bases, in that order; junction bases with no gene match: 9. CDR3 length: 15 amino acids. The germline V gene encodes CDR1 SGHTS and CDR2 YDEGEE. The CDR3 region has the DNA TGTGCCAGCAGCTTGGGCTGGGGACAGGATCTCACCCAGTACTTC. It translates to CASSLGWGQDLTQYF.

The CDR3 coding sequence is TGTGCCAGCAGTGTTTTACAGGGGGTGGAGGATGAGCAGTTCTTC. Amino acids: CASSVLQGVEDEQFF. The V gene is TRBV6-1, the J gene TRBJ2-1; 8 bases are shared with TRBD1. The junction had 10 bases not matched to a gene; V was cut back by 4 bases and J by 8 bases. CDR3 size: 15 residues. CDR1 and CDR2 from the germline V gene are MNHNS and SASEGT.

This clone has just a few counts. The chain combines TRBV5-1 with TRBJ2-1; D gene ambiguous. Trimming stripped 4 bases from V and 6 bases from J, with 14 bases between. The CDR3 is made up of 14 amino acids. Germline V gives CDR1 SGHRS, CDR2 YFSETQ. CDR3 DNA sequence: TGCGCCAGCAGCCCCTCATGGAGCAGCAATGAGCAGTTCTTC. Its translation: CASSPSWSSNEQFF.

The chain recombines TRBV27 with TRBJ1-1; TRBD1 matches at 7 bases. Germline-derived CDR1 and CDR2 are MNHEY and SMNVEV (reference sequence). After removal of 4 bases from V and 7 bases from J, the junction contained 12 bases not matched to a gene. The CDR3 sequence is 15 residues long. In DNA, the CDR3 is TGTGCCAGCAGTTACACCCGGACAGGTGGAAGTGAAGCTTTCTTT. Encoded protein: CASSYTRTGGSEAFF.

The CDR3 nucleotides are TGTGCCAGCAGCCCTTGGGACAGAAACTACGAGCAGTACTTC. Encoded protein: CASSPWDRNYEQYF. This chain joins TRBV7-9 and TRBJ2-7; 7 bases line up with TRBD1. The CDR3 loop spans 14 amino acids. Germline loops: CDR1 SEHNR, CDR2 FQNEAQ (reference sequence). Losses at the gene ends were 5 bases for V and 3 bases for J; bases not matched to a gene: 7. The whole variable domain, remainder taken from reference TRBV7-9 and TRBJ2-7, is DTGVSQNPRHKITKRGQNVTFRCDPISEHNRLYWYRQTLGQGPEFLTYFQNEAQLEKSRLLSDRFSAERPKGSFSTLEIQRTEQGDSAMYLCASSPWDRNYEQYFGPGTRLTVT.

In the case of this clone: A junction end diverges from the germline sequence, so it may reflect a read error. The chain uses TRBV2 and TRBJ2-2, with 12 bases matching TRBD2. The length of the CDR3 is 15 residues. Germline V lookup: CDR1 SNHLY, CDR2 FYNNEI. This chain's CDR3 is CASRRLAGVSGELLF. CDR3 in DNA: TGTGCCAGCAGGAGACTAGCGGGAGTCTCCGGGGAGCTGCTTTTT.

The V and J genes are TRBV10-3 and TRBJ1-5; TRBD1 matches 10 bases. The CDR3 length is 17 residues. Germline trimming cut 10 bases from V and 1 base from J; bases unmatched to any gene: 13. CDR1 is ENHRY and CDR2 is SYGVKD in the germline V gene. The CDR3 is CATAEGQGLQSNQPQHF. CDR3 nucleotides: TGTGCCACTGCTGAGGGACAGGGGTTACAGAGCAATCAGCCCCAGCATTTT.

V is TRBV10-3 and J is TRBJ2-3; 11 bases match TRBD1. J lost 4 bases, V lost 2 bases, and 8 bases had no gene match. Germline values: CDR1 ENHRY, CDR2 SYGVKD. The length of the CDR3 is 17 residues. For the CDR3, the DNA is TGTGCCATCAGTGAGCCCTTCAGGACAGGGGGCGCAGATACGCAGTATTTT. Translation gives CAISEPFRTGGADTQYF.

This sequence joins TRBV7-3 and TRBJ2-5; 14 bases are a match to TRBD2. The CDR3 length is 18 residues. Germline trimming cut 5 bases from V and 2 bases from J; bases unmatched to any gene: 10. Looked up from germline, CDR1 is SGHTA and CDR2 is FQGTGA. The CDR3 loop is CASSPGGTSGSRQETQYF. The CDR3 DNA is TGTGCCAGCAGCCCCGGTGGGACTAGCGGGAGTAGGCAAGAGACCCAGTACTTC. Together with reference TRBV7-3 and TRBJ2-5, the CDR3 gives the full variable domain: GAGVSQTPSNKVTEKGKYVELRCDPISGHTALYWYRQSLGQGPEFLIYFQGTGAADDSGLPNDRFFAVRPEGSVSTLKIQRTERGDSAVYLCASSPGGTSGSRQETQYFGPGTRLLVL.

This clone occurred once. The rearrangement joins TRBV7-8 to TRBJ2-7, with 9 bases aligning to TRBD1. The CDR3 is 14 amino acids. After removal of 8 bases from V and 3 bases from J, the junction contained 8 bases not matched to a gene. The V gene's germline CDR1 is SGHVS and CDR2 FQNEAQ. The CDR3 DNA follows: TGTGCCAGCGGAACCGGGACAGGGTTCTACGAGCAGTACTTC. This codes for CASGTGTGFYEQYF.